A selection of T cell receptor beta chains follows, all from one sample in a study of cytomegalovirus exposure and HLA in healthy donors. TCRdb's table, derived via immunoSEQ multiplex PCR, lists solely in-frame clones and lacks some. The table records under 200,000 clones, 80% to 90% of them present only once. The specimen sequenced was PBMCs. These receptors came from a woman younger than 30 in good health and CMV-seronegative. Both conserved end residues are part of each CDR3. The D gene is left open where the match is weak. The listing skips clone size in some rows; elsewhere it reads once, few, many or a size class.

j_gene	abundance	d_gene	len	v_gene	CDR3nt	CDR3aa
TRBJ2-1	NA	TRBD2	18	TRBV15	TGTGCCACCAGCAGACCAACACACGGGACTAGCGGACACAATGAGCAGTTCTTC	CATSRPTHGTSGHNEQFF
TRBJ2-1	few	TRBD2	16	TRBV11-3	TGTGCCAGCAGCTCAATGACTAGCGGGAGCGCGAATGAGCAGTTCTTC	CASSSMTSGSANEQFF
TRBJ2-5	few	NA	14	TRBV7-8	TGTGCCGCCAGCCCCGGCAGGGTGGAGGAGACCCAGTACTTC	CAASPGRVEETQYF
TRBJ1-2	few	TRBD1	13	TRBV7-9	TGTGCCGTAGAAGGGGCAGGGGGCTATGGCTACACCTTC	CAVEGAGGYGYTF
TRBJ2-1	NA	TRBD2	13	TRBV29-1	TGCAGCGTCCAGGGACTACACTACAATGAGCAGTTCTTC	CSVQGLHYNEQFF
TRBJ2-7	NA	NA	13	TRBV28	TGTGCCAGCGCCCGGGACAACTCCTACGAGCAGTACTTC	CASARDNSYEQYF
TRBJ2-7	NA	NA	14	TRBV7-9	TGTGCCAGCAGCTTGTCCGGGACAACCTACGAGCAGTACTTC	CASSLSGTTYEQYF
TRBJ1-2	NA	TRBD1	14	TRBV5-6	TGTGCCAGCAGCCCCAATGGACAGGTTGGCGGCTACACCTTC	CASSPNGQVGGYTF
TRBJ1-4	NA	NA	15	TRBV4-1	TGCGCCAGCAGCCCAGTAGGACAGACGAATGAAAAACTGTTTTTT	CASSPVGQTNEKLFF
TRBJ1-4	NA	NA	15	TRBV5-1	TGCGCCAGCAGCCTCACAGGGCAGGGTAATGAAAAACTGTTTTTT	CASSLTGQGNEKLFF
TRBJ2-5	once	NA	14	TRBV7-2	TGTGCCAGCAGCTTTTCGCGGGGCCAAGAGACCCAGTACTTC	CASSFSRGQETQYF
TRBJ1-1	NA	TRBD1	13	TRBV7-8	TGTGCCAGCAGCTTAGACAGGGGGACTGAAGCTTTCTTT	CASSLDRGTEAFF
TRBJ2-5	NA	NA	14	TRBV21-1	TGTGCCAGCAACAAAAAGGGGCGGCAAGAGACCCAGTACTTC	CASNKKGRQETQYF
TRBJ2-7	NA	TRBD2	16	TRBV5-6	TGTGCCAGCAGCTTCTCTCGGGAGGGCCCCTACTACGAGCAGTACTTC	CASSFSREGPYYEQYF
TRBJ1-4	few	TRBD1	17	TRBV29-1	TGCAGCGTTGTCGGCCCCCGGGACAGGGGGCAAGGTGAAAAACTGTTTTTT	CSVVGPRDRGQGEKLFF
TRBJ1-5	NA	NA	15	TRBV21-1	TGTGCCAGCACCCAAGGGAGGGAGTGCAATCAGCCCCAGCATTTT	CASTQGRECNQPQHF
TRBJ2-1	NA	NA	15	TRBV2	TGTGCCAGCAGTGAAGGTAAGGCTAGCTTTACTGAGCAGTTCTTC	CASSEGKASFTEQFF
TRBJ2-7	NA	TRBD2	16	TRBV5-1	TGCGCCAGCAGCTACGGGACTAGCGGGGCCTCCTACGAGCAGTACTTC	CASSYGTSGASYEQYF
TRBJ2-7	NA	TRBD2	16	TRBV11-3	TGTGCCAGCAGCTACGCCGGGACTAGCGGGAGGTACGAGCAGTACTTC	CASSYAGTSGRYEQYF
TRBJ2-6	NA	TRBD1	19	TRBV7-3	TGTGCCAGCAGCTTAACGGGGACAGGGGAAGAATCGGGGGCCAACGTCCTGACTTTC	CASSLTGTGEESGANVLTF
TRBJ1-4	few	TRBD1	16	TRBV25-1	TGTGCCAGCAGTCTAGACAGGGGGCGGAATGTTGAAAAACTGTTTTTT	CASSLDRGRNVEKLFF
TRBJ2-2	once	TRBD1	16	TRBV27	TGTGCCAGCAGTTTAGCTACGGGACAGGGGCCCGGGGAGCTGTTTTTT	CASSLATGQGPGELFF
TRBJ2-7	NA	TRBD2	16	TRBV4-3	TGCGCCAGCAGCCAAGTAGCGGGCGATAGCTCCTACGAGCAGTACTTC	CASSQVAGDSSYEQYF
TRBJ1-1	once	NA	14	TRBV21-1	TGTGCCAGCAGCCTAATATCAGGGAACACTGAAGCTTTCTTT	CASSLISGNTEAFF
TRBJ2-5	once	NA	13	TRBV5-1	TGCGCCAGCAGGCGGGCCAGCGAGGAGACCCAGTACTTC	CASRRASEETQYF
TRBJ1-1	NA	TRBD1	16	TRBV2	TGTGCCAGCACCCGAGCCCGACAGGGTTTGAACACTGAAGCTTTCTTT	CASTRARQGLNTEAFF